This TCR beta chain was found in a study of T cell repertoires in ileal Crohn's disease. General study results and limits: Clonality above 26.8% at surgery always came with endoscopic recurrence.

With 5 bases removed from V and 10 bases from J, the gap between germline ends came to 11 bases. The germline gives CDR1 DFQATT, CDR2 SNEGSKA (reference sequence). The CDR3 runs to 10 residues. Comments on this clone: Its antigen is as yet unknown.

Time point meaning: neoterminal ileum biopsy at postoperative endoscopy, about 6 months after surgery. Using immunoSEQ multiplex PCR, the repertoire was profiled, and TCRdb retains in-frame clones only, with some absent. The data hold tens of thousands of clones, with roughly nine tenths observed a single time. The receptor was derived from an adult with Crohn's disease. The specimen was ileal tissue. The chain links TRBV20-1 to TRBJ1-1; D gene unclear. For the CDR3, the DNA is TGCAGTGCTGGTCCTGAGGGAGCTTTCTTT. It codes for CSAGPEGAFF.